This T cell receptor beta chain comes out of a study of PD-L1 blockade in urothelial cancer. Study information: Blood was subjected to analysis at 3 weeks (second dose) and 6 weeks following treatment start.

Produced via immunoSEQ multiplex PCR; TCRdb's table is partial and in-frame only. The repertoire holds about 45,000 clones, with approximately 88% as singletons. CDR1 and CDR2 from the germline V gene are SGHRS and YFSETQ. This CDR3 region has 15 residues. Trimming removed 4 bases from V and 3 bases from J; junction bases left unmatched: 5. Patients' cancers were locally advanced or metastatic urothelial carcinomas. The sequence came from a man older than 75 with urothelial cancer. The material sequenced was PBMCs, taken around atezolizumab (anti-PD-L1) treatment. The chain joins TRBV5-1 to TRBJ2-3, with 10 nucleotides matching TRBD2. The CDR3, as DNA: TGCGCCAGCAGCAAACCGGGACTAGCGACAGATACGCAGTATTTT. Translating it yields CASSKPGLATDTQYF. Full variable domain (missing parts from reference TRBV5-1 and TRBJ2-3): KAGVTQTPRYLIKTRGQQVTLSCSPISGHRSVSWYQQTPGQGLQFLFEYFSETQRNKGNFPGRFSGRQFSNSRSEMNVSTLELGDSALYLCASSKPGLATDTQYFGPGTRLTVL.